The 9 T cell receptor beta chains below all came from one sample that was sequenced in a study of early T cells in non-severe SARS-CoV-2 infection. MiXCR was run by TCRdb on the 5' RACE reads, yielding one entry per CDR3 protein. The sample consists of 50,000 to 60,000 distinct CDR3 sequences, around 9% of them appearing once. The sequencing input was whole blood. These receptors originate from an adult who was a healthcare worker with PCR-confirmed SARS-CoV-2 infection or an uninfected control (not recorded which).

This clonotype has a handful of counts. The chain combines TRBV4-1 with TRBJ1-6; no reliable D call. Trimming took 0 bases from V and 8 from J, leaving 5 bases between them. This CDR3 has 13 amino acids. Germline V lookup: CDR1 MGHRA, CDR2 YSYEKL. The CDR3 DNA sequence: TGCGCCAGCAGCCAAGACATCCATTCACCCCTCCACTTT. The encoded protein is CASSQDIHSPLHF.

This chain connects TRBV25-1 to TRBJ1-4; D is undetermined. CDR1 and CDR2 (germline): MGHDK, SYGVNS. There are 14 residues in the CDR3. V dropped 6 bases and J dropped 0 bases, with 8 bases sitting between them. The CDR3 sequence is CASSPVATNEKLFF. CDR3 in DNA: TGTGCCAGCAGCCCCGTTGCAACTAATGAAAAACTGTTTTTT.

This clonotype has more than one count but fewer than ten. The chain carries TRBV29-1 and TRBJ2-3; D uncertain. Germline V CDR1 and CDR2: SQVTM, ANQGSEA. There are 14 residues in the CDR3. With 0 bases removed from V and 1 base from J, the gap between germline ends came to 8 bases. The CDR3 DNA reads TGCAGCGTTGAAGAAGGGATGGGCACAGATACGCAGTATTTT. Amino acid sequence: CSVEEGMGTDTQYF.

This clonotype was counted a few times. The rearrangement joins TRBV6-5 to TRBJ2-4; D is uncertain. Germline-derived CDR1 and CDR2 are MNHEY and SVGAGI. The CDR3 consists of 17 residues. Deletions cut 0 bases from V and 0 bases from J, with 12 bases between. The CDR3: CASSYSRLLIAKNIQYF. DNA for the CDR3: TGTGCCAGCAGTTACTCGAGGCTTCTAATAGCCAAAAACATTCAGTACTTC.

This clonotype was observed a handful of times. The gene calls are TRBV28 and TRBJ1-1, with D possibly being TRBD1 (5 bases). V was trimmed by 7 bases and J by 0 bases, leaving 9 bases between them. This CDR3 spans 13 amino acids. Germline lookup yields CDR1 MDHEN and CDR2 SYDVKM. In nucleotides, the CDR3 is TGTGCCAGCACCCCGACAGTGAACACTGAAGCTTTCTTT. This encodes CASTPTVNTEAFF.

This clonotype was recorded a few times. The rearrangement links TRBV2 to TRBJ2-1, with 11 positions matching TRBD2. The V segment lost 8 bases and the J segment 7 bases; nucleotides outside the gene matches: 10. This CDR3 contains 15 residues. Germline CDR1 and CDR2: SNHLY and FYNNEI. DNA for the CDR3: TGTGCCAGCGAAAAACTAGCGGGGGTGGGTAATGAGCAGTTCTTC. It codes for CASEKLAGVGNEQFF.

This clonotype was seen a few times. This may stem from a read error, because a much larger clone lies one nucleotide away. The gene calls are TRBV5-6 and TRBJ2-3; unclear D gene. Germline V gives CDR1 SGHDT, CDR2 YYEEEE. This CDR3 contains 12 residues. V shed 4 bases and J shed 0 bases, with 3 bases lying between them. CDR3: CASSRSTDTQYF. In DNA, the CDR3 is TGTGCCAGCAGCCGCAGCACAGATACGCAGTATTTT.

This clonotype has more than one count but fewer than ten. The chain has TRBV9 and TRBJ2-1; 7 bases map to TRBD1. The V gene's germline CDR1 is SGDLS and CDR2 YYNGEE. The CDR3 extends over 19 amino acids. Losses at the gene ends were 0 bases for V and 0 bases for J; bases not matched to a gene: 12. This chain's CDR3 is CASSVGLGTGQSSYNEQFF. CDR3 nucleotide sequence: TGTGCCAGCAGCGTAGGGTTGGGGACGGGACAGAGCTCCTACAATGAGCAGTTCTTC.

The chain recombines TRBV12-3 or TRBV12-4 with TRBJ2-3, with TRBD2 matching 13 bases. The CDR3 is made up of 14 amino acids. The V and J ends lost 6 bases and 3 bases, in that order; junction bases with no gene match: 0. DNA for the CDR3: TGTGCCAGCAGGGGACTAGCGGGGACAGATACGCAGTATTTT. Translating gives CASRGLAGTDTQYF.